Below, 13 T cell receptor beta chains from the same sample are listed, as sequenced in a study of OX40 agonist ivuxolimab in advanced cancers. Using immunoSEQ multiplex PCR, the repertoire was profiled, and TCRdb retains in-frame clones only, with some absent. The data show about 120,000 clones, approximately 92% seen once. The sequences come from CD4+ or CD8+ T cells sorted from blood, collected in a trial of the OX40 agonist ivuxolimab. These receptors came from an adult with an advanced solid tumor such as melanoma, head and neck, liver or kidney cancer.

This clone was recorded a few times. The rearrangement joins TRBV28 to TRBJ2-7; tentatively, D is TRBD1 (5 bases). In germline, CDR1 is MDHEN, CDR2 SYDVKM. Trimming left V 7 bases short and J 4 bases short, with 17 bases between. The CDR3 loop spans 14 amino acids. CDR3 sequence (DNA): TGTGCCAGCAACAAGGCAGGGTGGAGTTACGAGCAGTACTTC. Protein product: CASNKAGWSYEQYF.

The chain is built from TRBV30 and TRBJ1-5; 7 bases line up with TRBD1. Germline V gene data show CDR1 as GTSNPN and CDR2 as SVGIG (reference sequence). V trimming: 2 bases; J trimming: 0 bases; junction bases outside the gene matches: 4. This CDR3 has 15 residues. The CDR3 DNA sequence: TGTGCCTGGAGTAGGGGACAGTATAGCAATCAGCCCCAGCATTTT. Its translation: CAWSRGQYSNQPQHF.

The genes are TRBV30 and TRBJ1-3; D gene uncertain. The CDR3 covers 15 residues. Trimming shortened V by 2 bases and J by 0 bases, and 11 bases separated the two germline ends. Looked up from germline, CDR1 is GTSNPN and CDR2 is SVGIG (reference sequence). The chain's CDR3 is CAWSRGGHSGNTIYF. The CDR3, as DNA: TGTGCCTGGAGTCGAGGTGGCCACTCTGGAAACACCATATATTTT.

The V call is TRBV28, the J call TRBJ2-1; D perhaps matches TRBD2 (7 bases). Germline assignment: CDR1 MDHEN and CDR2 SYDVKM. V was trimmed by 8 bases and J by 0 bases, leaving 14 bases between them. This CDR3 spans 15 amino acids. The CDR3 nucleotides read TGTGCCAGCGGCCTCGGGGGGCCCTCCTACAATGAGCAGTTCTTC. Amino acids: CASGLGGPSYNEQFF. The whole variable domain, remainder taken from reference TRBV28 and TRBJ2-1, is DVKVTQSSRYLVKRTGEKVFLECVQDMDHENMFWYRQDPGLGLRLIYFSYDVKMKEKGDIPEGYSVSREKKERFSLILESASTNQTSMYLCASGLGGPSYNEQFFGPGTRLTVL.

This chain links TRBV6-5 with TRBJ1-2; D is possibly TRBD1 (6 bases). CDR3 length: 13 residues. The V and J ends lost 6 bases and 12 bases respectively, with 20 bases between them. Germline V gene data show CDR1 as MNHEY and CDR2 as SVGAGI. CDR3 in DNA: TGTGCCAGCAGACCTACGGAGGGGGGCCCAGACACCTTC. Its translation: CASRPTEGGPDTF.

This rearrangement joins TRBV2 to TRBJ1-5; D not resolved. Trimming took off 3 bases at V and 3 bases at J, with 12 bases between the two ends. The germline CDR1 and CDR2 sequences are SNHLY and FYNNEI. The CDR3 consists of 15 residues. CDR3 bases: TGTGCCAGCAGTGATGTTGGGCGGGACAATCAGCCCCAGCATTTT. As protein: CASSDVGRDNQPQHF.

In its sample, this clone was seen a few times. V usage is TRBV4-3 and J usage is TRBJ1-1; no clear D. CDR1 and CDR2 (germline): LGHNA, YSLEER. The CDR3 extends over 13 amino acids. Deletions cut 2 bases from V and 3 bases from J, with 7 bases between. The CDR3 DNA follows: TGCGCCAGCAGCCAAACGACGGACACTGAAGCTTTCTTT. Translation gives CASSQTTDTEAFF.

J is TRBJ2-4 and V is TRBV28, with unresolved D. Trimming took 5 bases from V and 4 from J, leaving 18 bases between them. Germline V lookup: CDR1 MDHEN, CDR2 SYDVKM. The CDR3 spans 16 residues. For the CDR3, the DNA is TGTGCCAGCAGTCCTGGCTCTCTGGTGGGGAAAAACATTCAGTACTTC. As protein: CASSPGSLVGKNIQYF.

J is TRBJ2-7 and V is TRBV30; 7 positions match TRBD2. Germline CDR1 is GTSNPN and CDR2 is SVGIG (reference sequence). There are 12 residues in the CDR3. J lost 3 bases, V lost 5 bases, and 4 bases had no gene match. The CDR3, as DNA: TGTGCCTGGGAAAGGACTAGCTACGAGCAGTACTTC. Its protein product is CAWERTSYEQYF.

The chain couples TRBV7-9 to TRBJ2-2; no definite D call. This CDR3 has 14 residues. Germline assignment: CDR1 SEHNR and CDR2 FQNEAQ (reference sequence). The V end lost 1 base, the J end lost 5 bases, and 8 bases lay between the germline ends. For the CDR3, the DNA is TGTGCCAGCAGCTTAGTAAGCTGGACCGGGGAGCTGTTTTTT. Its protein is CASSLVSWTGELFF.

This clone turned up a few times. This sequence joins TRBV5-4 and TRBJ1-3; TRBD1 agrees at 10 bases. This CDR3 is 15 amino acids long. The germline gives CDR1 SGHNT, CDR2 YYREEE (reference sequence). V trimming: 3 bases; J trimming: 4 bases; junction bases outside the gene matches: 4. The CDR3 DNA is TGTGCCAGCAGCTGGGGACAGGGGACCGGAAACACCATATATTTT. It codes for CASSWGQGTGNTIYF.

This clone has a single count. The chain is built from TRBV29-1 and TRBJ2-5, with D possibly TRBD1 on 5 matching bases. Trimming stripped 8 bases from V and 4 bases from J, with 11 bases between. There are 11 residues in the CDR3. Germline CDR1 reads SQVTM; CDR2 reads ANQGSEA. CDR3 bases: TGCAGCTGCTGGGGCGGAGAGACCCAGTACTTC. Its translation: CSCWGGETQYF.

A word on this clone: The sample carries other DNA sequences with the same CDR3. This rearrangement joins TRBV7-2 to TRBJ2-2, with D perhaps TRBD1 (6 bases). V lost 5 bases to trimming and J lost 3 bases, with 10 bases between them. CDR3 length: 14 amino acids. From germline, CDR1 is SGHTA and CDR2 FQGNSA. The CDR3 loop is CASSPNRDTGELFF. The CDR3 DNA reads TGTGCCAGCAGCCCGAACAGGGACACCGGGGAGCTGTTTTTT.